The T cell receptor (beta chain) under discussion was sequenced for a study of blood T cell repertoires in COVID-19. Across the study: COVID-19 samples collected from the United States, Italy and Spain covered acute and convalescent phases.

Per the original data handling: Reference gene primer amplification in the assay estimated nucleated cell counts. Clones were sequenced by immunoSEQ multiplex PCR, and TCRdb holds only the in-frame ones, with some missing. That table gives V, J and clone size, and the DNA gave D and trimming. The sample lists 250,000 to 350,000 clones, 70% to 90% occurring once. The source is an older woman with acute or convalescent COVID-19. Source material: peripheral blood.

CDR3 sequence (DNA): TGTGCCAGCAGCTTATCGACTACGGAGACCCAGTACTTC. Translated, it gives CASSLSTTETQYF. The V gene is TRBV5-5, the J gene TRBJ2-5; perhaps TRBD2 as D (5 bases). With 2 bases removed from V and 5 bases from J, the gap between germline ends came to 10 bases. Germline V CDR1 and CDR2: SGHKS, YYEKEE (reference sequence). The CDR3 sequence is 13 residues long.